The clone carrying this TCR beta chain was observed once. Its cognate antigen is unknown. The CDR3 is 15 amino acids. Trimming at V came to 3 bases and at J to 0 bases, leaving 3 bases not matched to a gene. Germline V lookup: CDR1 SGHTA, CDR2 FQGNSA. Only in-frame clones appear in the TCRdb table, and some are missing; sequencing was by immunoSEQ multiplex PCR. The sample shows 40,000 to 45,000 clones, 94% of them seen only once. Genomic DNA was extracted from every available blood leukocyte. The data stem from a study of human thymus T cells. Findings and limits, study-wide: Apparent skewing of V and J gene usage characterized both thymic and blood repertoires.

The rearrangement links TRBV7-2 to TRBJ2-3, with TRBD2 identical over 7 bases. The material sequenced was blood. The sequence was obtained from a boy under two years old with a congenital heart defect but otherwise immunologically healthy. In nucleotides, the CDR3 is TGTGCCAGCAGCTTTCCGGGGGGTAGCACAGATACGCAGTATTTT. It translates to CASSFPGGSTDTQYF.